The source of this T cell receptor (beta chain) is a study of blood T cell repertoires in COVID-19. Across the study: From the United States, Italy and Spain came samples of acute and convalescent COVID-19. PBMCs, B-cell-depleted T cells, or T cells were the source of the cDNA or gDNA that made up the material.

Data came from immunoSEQ multiplex PCR; TCRdb stores just in-frame clones and leaves some out. The sample contains 150,000 to 200,000 clones, about 77% of which appear only once. This study enrolled people aged roughly 18 to 90 from under 25 US geographic areas. In assigning cohorts, the study relied on participant-reported clinical history. This clone was seen many times. The CDR3 sequence is 15 residues long. Trimming removed 0 bases from V and 5 bases from J; junction bases left unmatched: 7. CDR1 is SGHNT and CDR2 is YYREEE in the germline V gene (reference sequence). The J gene is TRBJ2-5, the V gene TRBV5-4; TRBD2 matches at 7 bases. Sequenced input: PBMCs or T cells enriched from blood (not recorded which). The receptor's source is a woman aged 50 to 60 with acute COVID-19. The CDR3 reads CASSLGPGGEETQYF. The CDR3 DNA sequence: TGTGCCAGCAGCTTGGGTCCGGGGGGAGAGGAGACCCAGTACTTC.